This TCR beta chain was captured by sequencing in a study of blood T cell repertoires in COVID-19. Study information: Spain, Italy and the United States supplied samples that represented acute and convalescent COVID-19. T cells, B-cell-depleted T cells, or PBMCs supplied cDNA or gDNA.

Authors' data handling: Reference gene primer amplification gave nucleated cell count estimates. The data were produced by immunoSEQ multiplex PCR, yet TCRdb's version contains in-frame clones alone and is incomplete. V, J and clone size are taken as reported in that table, and D and trimming were inferred from the DNA itself. The sample consists of approximately 260,000 clones, roughly 80% of them appearing once. The CDR3 length is 16 residues. The germline gives CDR1 SGHRS, CDR2 YFSETQ. J lost 1 base, V lost 3 bases, and 9 bases had no gene match. The gene calls are TRBV5-1 and TRBJ1-1; TRBD1 agrees at 7 bases. The clonotype comes from a woman of 80 years or more with acute or convalescent COVID-19. The specimen was peripheral blood. In nucleotides, the CDR3 is TGCGCCAGCAGCTACCGACAGGGTATAGGGAACACTGAAGCTTTCTTT. This translates into CASSYRQGIGNTEAFF.